The rows below give T cell receptor beta chains drawn from one sample of a study of cytomegalovirus exposure and HLA in healthy donors. The assay was immunoSEQ multiplex PCR, and TCRdb's table has in-frame clones only and misses some. The table records about 140,000 clones, about two thirds of them present only once. Sequenced sample: PBMCs. The receptors come from a man in his 60s in good health and CMV-seronegative. CDR3s include the opening cysteine and the closing phenylalanine or tryptophan. The D gene is left open where the match is weak. Size is omitted from some rows. Given values are once, few, many or a class for expanded clones.

size	D	V	length	J	DNA	CDR3
few	.	TRBV4-3	14	TRBJ1-1	TGCGCCAGCAGCCAAGACGGGGAGAACACTGAAGCTTTCTTT	CASSQDGENTEAFF
.	TRBD1	TRBV5-1	15	TRBJ1-6	TGCGCCAGCAGCTTGGGGACAGGGGGAGATTCACCCCTCCACTTT	CASSLGTGGDSPLHF
.	TRBD1	TRBV19	15	TRBJ2-1	TGTGCCAGTAGCTCCGGGACAGGGGGACCCGATGAGCAGTTCTTC	CASSSGTGGPDEQFF
few	.	TRBV19	14	TRBJ1-2	TGTGCCAGTAGAAGGATCCCAGGTGACTATGGCTACACCTTC	CASRRIPGDYGYTF
.	TRBD1	TRBV18	16	TRBJ2-6	TGTGCCAGCTCACCACTCTTGGGACAGAGCTCCAACGTCCTGACTTTC	CASSPLLGQSSNVLTF
.	TRBD2	TRBV7-6	17	TRBJ2-1	TGTGCCAGCAGCTTAGTCCTAGCGGGAGGCTCTTACAATGAGCAGTTCTTC	CASSLVLAGGSYNEQFF
.	.	TRBV2	14	TRBJ1-4	TGTGCCAGCCGAAAGGGGGGAGGGGGTGAAAAACTGTTTTTT	CASRKGGGGEKLFF
few	TRBD1	TRBV19	14	TRBJ1-1	TGTGCCAGTAGCACCGGGACAGAGAACACTGAAGCTTTCTTT	CASSTGTENTEAFF
.	TRBD1	TRBV5-1	15	TRBJ2-2	TGCGCCAGCAGCGGCGGGACAGGAGGGACCGGGGAGCTGTTTTTT	CASSGGTGGTGELFF
.	TRBD2	TRBV28	15	TRBJ2-1	TGTGCCAGCAAGGTTAGCGGGAGGTCCTACAATGAGCAGTTCTTC	CASKVSGRSYNEQFF
.	TRBD1	TRBV7-2	15	TRBJ1-1	TGTGCCAGCAGCTTGTGGACAGGGGAGTACACTGAAGCTTTCTTT	CASSLWTGEYTEAFF
.	TRBD2	TRBV14	15	TRBJ2-7	TGTGCCAGCAGCCAAGAGCGGGGGTTGACCTACGAGCAGTACTTC	CASSQERGLTYEQYF
.	TRBD2	TRBV28	16	TRBJ2-1	TGTGCCAGCAGAGGGGATGGGCTCCTCGGGAGGAATGAGCAGTTCTTC	CASRGDGLLGRNEQFF
once	.	TRBV14	15	TRBJ2-7	TGTGCCAGCAGCCGCGCAGGGGGGTTCTCCTACGAGCAGTACTTC	CASSRAGGFSYEQYF
few	TRBD2	TRBV11-2	15	TRBJ2-1	TGTGCCAGCAGCTCTAGCGGTGCGGACTACAATGAGCAGTTCTTC	CASSSSGADYNEQFF
few	.	TRBV18	16	TRBJ1-1	TGTGCCAGCTCACCAAATCGGCGGGCGCGGGACACTGAAGCTTTCTTT	CASSPNRRARDTEAFF
few	TRBD1	TRBV2	15	TRBJ1-5	TGTGCCAGCAGTGAGCGAGACAGGGGGCCTCAGCCCCAGCATTTT	CASSERDRGPQPQHF
.	.	TRBV18	16	TRBJ2-1	TGTGCCAGCTCACCCCCCGAGGGGGTCCCCTACAATGAGCAGTTCTTC	CASSPPEGVPYNEQFF
.	TRBD2	TRBV28	19	TRBJ2-1	TGTGCCAGCAGCTCCCCGGGACTAGCGGGAGGTCCTAATTACAATGAGCAGTTCTTC	CASSSPGLAGGPNYNEQFF
few	TRBD2	TRBV6-1	15	TRBJ2-7	TGTGCCAGCAGTGAAACATGGGACTATTCCTACGAGCAGTACTTC	CASSETWDYSYEQYF
.	.	TRBV28	16	TRBJ1-1	TGTGCCAGCAGTTTATCCGGGTGGGGCAGGAACACTGAAGCTTTCTTT	CASSLSGWGRNTEAFF
.	TRBD2	TRBV27	15	TRBJ2-5	TGTGCCAGCAGTTTGTCGCGGGAGTACCAAGAGACCCAGTACTTC	CASSLSREYQETQYF
.	.	TRBV7-9	13	TRBJ2-7	TGTGCCAGCAGCTTAGACAGGCGCTACGAGCAGTACTTC	CASSLDRRYEQYF
.	.	TRBV19	17	TRBJ2-1	TGTGCCAGTAGTATAGATCCCATGGGGGGATCCTACAATGAGCAGTTCTTC	CASSIDPMGGSYNEQFF
.	.	TRBV14	18	TRBJ2-2	TGTGCCAGCAGCCAAGACTCGTTAGCGGTCCTATCCACCGGGGAGCTGTTTTTT	CASSQDSLAVLSTGELFF
.	.	TRBV30	14	TRBJ1-2	TGTGCCTGGAGCGAAACTAGGGGCGGGGGTGGCTACACCTTC	CAWSETRGGGGYTF
.	.	TRBV7-9	13	TRBJ1-2	TGTGCCAGCAGCTTAGGGCAGAACTATGGCTACACCTTC	CASSLGQNYGYTF
.	TRBD2	TRBV7-3	13	TRBJ2-7	TGTGCCAGCAGCTCGGGGGGGGCCTACGAGCAGTACTTC	CASSSGGAYEQYF
few	TRBD2	TRBV2	15	TRBJ2-3	TGTGCCAGCCAACGGGGGGTTACTAGCACAGATACGCAGTATTTT	CASQRGVTSTDTQYF
.	.	TRBV29-1	12	TRBJ2-7	TGCAGCTCTGGGAGTTTGGGTGGAGAGCAGTACTTC	CSSGSLGGEQYF
.	TRBD2	TRBV28	14	TRBJ2-2	TGTGCCAGCAGGCTCGGGACTAGCCCCGGGGAGCTGTTTTTT	CASRLGTSPGELFF
.	TRBD1	TRBV7-2	13	TRBJ1-4	TGTGCCAGCAGCGCAGGACAGGGGGAAAAACTGTTTTTT	CASSAGQGEKLFF
once	TRBD1	TRBV30	13	TRBJ2-7	TGTGCCTGTGACAGGGGACAGGACTTCGAGCAGTACTTC	CACDRGQDFEQYF
.	TRBD2	TRBV9	16	TRBJ2-1	TGTGCCAGCAGCGTTTCTAGCGGGAGTCCCAACAATGAGCAGTTCTTC	CASSVSSGSPNNEQFF
.	.	TRBV9	13	TRBJ2-3	TGTGCCAGCAGCGTTACTACCACAGATACGCAGTATTTT	CASSVTTTDTQYF
.	.	TRBV9	15	TRBJ2-2	TGTGCCAGCAGCCCCAGGACTGTCAACACCGGGGAGCTGTTTTTT	CASSPRTVNTGELFF
few	.	TRBV4-3	14	TRBJ2-7	TGCGCCAGCAGCCAAGGCGGGACGCCGTACGAGCAGTACTTC	CASSQGGTPYEQYF
.	.	TRBV14	14	TRBJ2-5	TGTGCCAGCAGCCAAGATTTGGTAGCAGAGACCCAGTACTTC	CASSQDLVAETQYF
.	.	TRBV5-1	14	TRBJ2-2	TGCGCCAGCAGCAACCCTCAGGGCACCGGGGAGCTGTTTTTT	CASSNPQGTGELFF
.	.	TRBV27	17	TRBJ2-7	TGTGCCAGCAGTTTATCTAAATTGGGCGGGGAGACCTACGAGCAGTACTTC	CASSLSKLGGETYEQYF
.	.	TRBV7-9	15	TRBJ2-7	TGTGCCAGCAGCTCTGGGCAAGGTTTTGGTTACGAGCAGTACTTC	CASSSGQGFGYEQYF
.	TRBD2	TRBV10-2	15	TRBJ2-3	TGCGCCAGCACTCCTGTAGCGGGAGGTGCAGATACGCAGTATTTT	CASTPVAGGADTQYF
.	.	TRBV6-5	16	TRBJ2-3	TGTGCCAGCAGTTACTCGAGCCGAGAGGCGACAGATACGCAGTATTTT	CASSYSSREATDTQYF
.	.	TRBV7-2	15	TRBJ2-3	TGTGCCAGCAGCTTATTCGTGGCTCGCACAGATACGCAGTATTTT	CASSLFVARTDTQYF
.	TRBD2	TRBV29-1	15	TRBJ2-5	TGCAGCGTTGAAGAGAGTTGGGAGGGCCAAGAGACCCAGTACTTC	CSVEESWEGQETQYF
.	.	TRBV5-1	16	TRBJ2-7	TGCGCCAGCAGCTTGGGTGGCGGGGTGAGCTCCTACGAGCAGTACTTC	CASSLGGGVSSYEQYF
.	.	TRBV5-1	15	TRBJ2-1	TGCGCCAGCAGCTCGACAGATCGCTCCTACAATGAGCAGTTCTTC	CASSSTDRSYNEQFF
.	TRBD1	TRBV27	15	TRBJ2-3	TGTGCCAGCCGACTGGACAGGGAGGATACAGATACGCAGTATTTT	CASRLDREDTDTQYF